This TCR beta chain stems from a study of shared T cell receptors in the human thymus. TCRdb keeps only in-frame clones here, not all; method: immunoSEQ multiplex PCR. Of about 710,000 clones listed, 87% are singletons. The length of the CDR3 is 17 residues. J lost 6 bases, V lost 2 bases, and 12 bases had no gene match. Germline lookup yields CDR1 MGHDK and CDR2 SYGVNS. These data were also filed under a second study, of human thymus T cells. From that paper: It was from resections taken during corrective heart surgery that the thymus tissue came. Repertoires sampled from thymus and blood appeared biased in V and J gene usage.

The chain employs TRBV25-1 and TRBJ2-3; 9 bases are shared with TRBD2. This sequence was found in a boy in the first two years of life with a congenital heart defect. The specimen sequenced was thymocytes. The DNA of the CDR3 is TGTGCCAGCAGTGAAGGGTGTTCTGGCGGGGGGGCGGATACGCAGTATTTT. This codes for CASSEGCSGGGADTQYF.